The rows below give T cell receptor beta chains drawn from one sample of a study of T-cell memory formation after mild COVID-19. TCRdb recomputed calls from the 5' RACE reads with MiXCR, one row per CDR3 protein. This sample carries hundreds of thousands of distinct CDR3 sequences, roughly 22% of them seen once, and the ten largest clones take under 15%. Sequencing was carried out using PBMCs or a T cell subset sorted from them (not recorded which). The receptors were gathered from an adult woman who had mild COVID-19 (a few samples of this study predate the infection). Cell type and time point are not known. The CDR3 runs from the conserved cysteine through the conserved F or W. The D gene is left open where the match is weak. Clone size is stated in some rows and not others, as once, few, many or a class when expanded.

few . TRBJ2-7 TRBV7-8 CASSLVDGPESYEQYF TGTGCCAGCAGCTTAGTCGACGGACCGGAATCCTACGAGCAGTACTTC
few . TRBJ1-1 TRBV15 CATSTMDSRNTEAFF TGTGCCACCAGCACTATGGACAGTAGGAACACTGAAGCTTTCTTT
few TRBD2 TRBJ2-3 TRBV27 CASSLLLADPPGDTQYF TGTGCCAGCAGTTTATTGCTAGCGGACCCTCCGGGTGATACGCAGTATTTT
few TRBD1 TRBJ2-7 TRBV27 CASSLGQGAGYEQYF TGTGCCAGCAGTTTAGGACAGGGGGCAGGGTACGAGCAGTACTTC
. . TRBJ2-1 TRBV11-3 CASSLDPVSNEQFF TGTGCCAGCAGCTTAGACCCGGTGAGCAATGAGCAGTTCTTC
. . TRBJ1-4 TRBV28 CASSTVGSEKLFF TGTGCCAGCAGTACCGTGGGTAGTGAAAAACTGTTTTTT
many TRBD1 TRBJ2-5 TRBV12-3/TRBV12-4 CASSWGTGGAGGQETQYF TGTGCCAGCAGTTGGGGGACAGGGGGCGCCGGCGGACAAGAGACCCAGTACTTC
. . TRBJ1-4 TRBV7-9 CASSPPTGVEKLFF TGTGCCAGCAGCCCCCCGACAGGTGTTGAAAAACTGTTTTTT
. TRBD2 TRBJ2-1 TRBV6-5 CASSRRPGGYNEQFF TGTGCCAGCAGTCGACGACCCGGGGGGTACAATGAGCAGTTCTTC
many TRBD2 TRBJ2-1 TRBV9 CASSVVRGGRISEQFF TGTGCCAGCAGCGTAGTGCGGGGGGGCCGTATCAGTGAGCAGTTCTTC
. . TRBJ2-7 TRBV7-2 CASSGASEYEQYF TGTGCCAGTTCGGGGGCTAGCGAGTACGAGCAGTACTTC
. . TRBJ1-1 TRBV19 CASSKMRGWAEAFF TGTGCCAGTAGTAAGATGCGTGGATGGGCGGAAGCTTTCTTT
few . TRBJ1-1 TRBV6-5 CASSYGGFLNTEAFF TGTGCCAGCAGTTACGGGGGGTTTTTGAACACTGAAGCTTTCTTT
few . TRBJ2-7 TRBV7-9 CASSLGQSPYEQYF TGTGCCAGCAGCCTTGGACAGAGCCCCTACGAGCAGTACTTC
. . TRBJ2-3 TRBV4-1 CASSQGVTLGDTQYF TGCGCCAGCAGCCAAGGGGTAACGTTGGGGGATACGCAGTATTTT
. . TRBJ2-7 TRBV6-6 CASSYENYEQYF TGTGCCAGCAGTTACGAGAACTACGAGCAGTACTTC
few . TRBJ2-5 TRBV12-3/TRBV12-4 CASRTGETQYF TGTGCCAGCAGGACGGGGGAGACCCAGTACTTC
. . TRBJ2-1 TRBV24-1 CATSVLAFAEQFF TGTGCCACCAGTGTGCTAGCCTTTGCTGAGCAGTTCTTC
. . TRBJ2-2 TRBV4-1 CASSQEARELFF TGCGCCAGCAGCCAAGAAGCCCGGGAGCTGTTTTTT
. . TRBJ1-1 TRBV4-2 CASSQTLRENTEAFF TGTGCCAGCAGCCAAACCTTACGGGAGAACACTGAAGCTTTCTTT
few . TRBJ2-7 TRBV20-1 CSARTGAHYEQYF TGCAGTGCTAGGACGGGAGCCCACTACGAGCAGTACTTC
few TRBD2 TRBJ2-3 TRBV3-1 CASSQAAPYGTSGNTDTQYF TGTGCCAGCAGCCAAGCCGCTCCCTACGGGACTAGCGGGAACACAGATACGCAGTATTTT
. . TRBJ2-2 TRBV5-1 CASSLEGGRAGELFF TGCGCCAGCAGCTTGGAGGGGGGCCGGGCCGGGGAGCTGTTTTTT
once . TRBJ2-1 TRBV29-1 CSARENEQFF TGCAGCGCTAGGGAGAATGAGCAGTTCTTC
few . TRBJ2-1 TRBV24-1 CATSDPGLNNEQFF TGTGCCACCAGTGACCCGGGACTGAACAATGAGCAGTTCTTC
. . TRBJ1-5 TRBV20-1 CSARGLDQPQHF TGCAGTGCTAGGGGACTAGATCAGCCCCAGCATTTT
. . TRBJ1-1 TRBV29-1 CSVVVGNTEAFF TGCAGCGTTGTAGTGGGAAACACTGAAGCTTTCTTT
. . TRBJ1-1 TRBV29-1 CSVDSLNTEAFF TGCAGCGTAGACAGTCTGAACACTGAAGCTTTCTTT
. . TRBJ2-2 TRBV12-3/TRBV12-4 CASHYRDPLGELFF TGTGCCAGCCATTACCGGGACCCTCTCGGGGAGCTGTTTTTT
many . TRBJ2-1 TRBV7-2 CASSLGASPYNEQFF TGTGCCAGCAGCTTAGGAGCTAGCCCATACAATGAGCAGTTCTTC
. . TRBJ2-5 TRBV9 CASSVLGRGPEETQYF TGTGCCAGCAGCGTACTTGGTCGGGGACCTGAAGAGACCCAGTACTTC
few TRBD2 TRBJ2-3 TRBV9 CASSTPGEGTGSTDTQYF TGTGCCAGCAGCACGCCCGGGGAGGGGACCGGTAGCACAGATACGCAGTATTTT
few . TRBJ2-2 TRBV2 CASSEISRAGELFF TGTGCCAGCAGTGAAATTAGCCGGGCCGGGGAGCTGTTTTTT
few . TRBJ2-6 TRBV29-1 CSVAGANVLTF TGCAGCGTTGCTGGGGCCAACGTCCTGACTTTC
few TRBD1 TRBJ2-3 TRBV7-6 CASSLGALRGQDTQYF TGTGCCAGCAGCTTAGGGGCGCTCAGGGGGCAGGATACGCAGTATTTT
. . TRBJ1-1 TRBV7-9 CASSNSSGDAEAFF TGTGCCAGCAGCAACTCCTCAGGGGACGCTGAAGCTTTCTTT
few TRBD1 TRBJ2-7 TRBV30 CAWKAGTDYEQYF TGTGCCTGGAAAGCCGGGACAGACTACGAGCAGTACTTC
. TRBD2 TRBJ2-1 TRBV7-9 CASSLGTSGRAAEQFF TGTGCCAGCAGCTTAGGGACTAGCGGGCGAGCCGCTGAGCAGTTCTTC
few . TRBJ2-3 TRBV20-1 CSAKPLSTDTQYF TGCAGTGCTAAACCCCTTAGCACAGATACGCAGTATTTT
few . TRBJ2-2 TRBV15 CATSRDVGNSHTGELFF TGTGCCACCAGCAGAGATGTGGGCAATTCCCACACCGGGGAGCTGTTTTTT